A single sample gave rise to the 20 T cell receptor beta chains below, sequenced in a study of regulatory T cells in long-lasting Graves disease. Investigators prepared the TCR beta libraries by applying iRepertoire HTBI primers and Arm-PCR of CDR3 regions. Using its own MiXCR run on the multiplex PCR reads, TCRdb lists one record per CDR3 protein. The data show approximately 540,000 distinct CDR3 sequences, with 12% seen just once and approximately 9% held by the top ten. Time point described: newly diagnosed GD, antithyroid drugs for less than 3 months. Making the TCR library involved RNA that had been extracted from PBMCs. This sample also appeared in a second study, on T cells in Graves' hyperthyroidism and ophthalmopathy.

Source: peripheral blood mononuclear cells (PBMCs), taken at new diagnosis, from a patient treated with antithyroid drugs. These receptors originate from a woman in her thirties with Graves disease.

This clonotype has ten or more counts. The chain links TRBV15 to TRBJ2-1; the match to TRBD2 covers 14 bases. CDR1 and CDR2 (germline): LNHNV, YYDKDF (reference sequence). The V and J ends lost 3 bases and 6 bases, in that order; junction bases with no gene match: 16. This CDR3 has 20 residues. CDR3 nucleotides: TGTGCCACCAGCAGTGGACTAGCGGGAGGTTGGGATCCTCTATTCAATGAGCAGTTCTTC. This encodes CATSSGLAGGWDPLFNEQFF.

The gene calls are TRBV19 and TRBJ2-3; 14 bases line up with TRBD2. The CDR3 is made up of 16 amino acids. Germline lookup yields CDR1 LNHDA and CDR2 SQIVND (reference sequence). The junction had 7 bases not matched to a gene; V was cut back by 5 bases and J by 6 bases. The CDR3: CASSGWTSGRSDTQYF. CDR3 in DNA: TGTGCCAGTAGTGGGTGGACTAGCGGGAGGTCCGATACGCAGTATTTT.

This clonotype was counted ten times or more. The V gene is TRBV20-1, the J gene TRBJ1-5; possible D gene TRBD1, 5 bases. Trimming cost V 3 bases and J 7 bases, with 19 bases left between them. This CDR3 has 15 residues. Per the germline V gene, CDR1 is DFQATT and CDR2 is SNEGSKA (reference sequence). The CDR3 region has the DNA TGCAGTGCTAGTTTTAATGTGGGGGTTAGGCAGCCCCAGCATTTT. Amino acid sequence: CSASFNVGVRQPQHF.

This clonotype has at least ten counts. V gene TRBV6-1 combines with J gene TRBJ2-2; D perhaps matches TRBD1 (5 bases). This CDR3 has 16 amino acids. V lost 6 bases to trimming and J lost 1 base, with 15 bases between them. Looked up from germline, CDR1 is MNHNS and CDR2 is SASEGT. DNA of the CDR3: TGTGCCAGCAGGTCCCTAAGGGGATTGAACACCGGGGAGCTGTTTTTT. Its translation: CASRSLRGLNTGELFF.

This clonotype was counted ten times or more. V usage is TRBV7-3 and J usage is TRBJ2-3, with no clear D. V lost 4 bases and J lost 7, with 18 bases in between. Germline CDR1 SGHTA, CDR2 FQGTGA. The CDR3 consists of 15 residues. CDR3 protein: CASSWAHGVKNTQYF. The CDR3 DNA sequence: TGTGCCAGCAGCTGGGCCCATGGGGTAAAGAATACGCAGTATTTT.

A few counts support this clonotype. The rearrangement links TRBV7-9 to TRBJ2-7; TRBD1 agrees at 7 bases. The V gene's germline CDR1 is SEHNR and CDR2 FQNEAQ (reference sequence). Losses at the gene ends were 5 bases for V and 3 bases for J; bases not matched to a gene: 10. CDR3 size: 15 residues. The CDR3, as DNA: TGTGCCAGCAGCACCCCGGACAGGCATCTCTACGAGCAGTACTTC. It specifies CASSTPDRHLYEQYF.

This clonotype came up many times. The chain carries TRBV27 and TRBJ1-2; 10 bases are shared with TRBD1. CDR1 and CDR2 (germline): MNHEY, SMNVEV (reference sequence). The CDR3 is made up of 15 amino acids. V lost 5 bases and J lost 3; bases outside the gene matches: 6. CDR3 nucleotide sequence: TGTGCCAGCAGTCGAACCGGGACAGGGGACTATGGCTACACCTTC. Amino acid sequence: CASSRTGTGDYGYTF.

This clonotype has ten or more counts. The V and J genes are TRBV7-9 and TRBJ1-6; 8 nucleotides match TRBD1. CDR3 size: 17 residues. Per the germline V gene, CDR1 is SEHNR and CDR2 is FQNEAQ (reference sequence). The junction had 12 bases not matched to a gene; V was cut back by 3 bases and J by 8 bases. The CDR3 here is CASSLSRGLGVDSPLHF. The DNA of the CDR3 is TGTGCCAGCAGCTTGTCCAGGGGGCTGGGGGTAGATTCACCCCTCCACTTT.

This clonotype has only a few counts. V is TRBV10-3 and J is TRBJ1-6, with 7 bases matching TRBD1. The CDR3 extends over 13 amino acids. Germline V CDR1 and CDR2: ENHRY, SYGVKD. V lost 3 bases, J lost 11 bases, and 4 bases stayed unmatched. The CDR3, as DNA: TGTGCCATCAGTGAAGGGGACAGAGCACCCCTCCACTTT. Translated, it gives CAISEGDRAPLHF.

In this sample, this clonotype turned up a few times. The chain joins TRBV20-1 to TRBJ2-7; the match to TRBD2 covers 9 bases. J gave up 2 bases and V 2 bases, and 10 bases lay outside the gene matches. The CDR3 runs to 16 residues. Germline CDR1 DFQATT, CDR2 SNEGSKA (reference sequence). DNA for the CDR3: TGCAGTGCTAGAACTCCCGATAGCGGGAGACCCTACGAGCAGTACTTC. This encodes CSARTPDSGRPYEQYF.

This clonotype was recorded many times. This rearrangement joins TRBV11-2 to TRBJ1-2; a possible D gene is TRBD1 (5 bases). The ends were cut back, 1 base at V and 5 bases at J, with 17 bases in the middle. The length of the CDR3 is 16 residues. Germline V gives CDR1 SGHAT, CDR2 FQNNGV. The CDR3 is CASSLGRGLRFYGYTF. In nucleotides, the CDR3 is TGTGCCAGCAGCTTAGGGAGGGGACTGAGATTTTATGGCTACACCTTC.

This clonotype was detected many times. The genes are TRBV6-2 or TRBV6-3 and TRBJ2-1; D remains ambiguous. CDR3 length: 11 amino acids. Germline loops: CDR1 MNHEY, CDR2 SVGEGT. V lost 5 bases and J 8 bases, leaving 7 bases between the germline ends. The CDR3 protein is CASSATYEQFF. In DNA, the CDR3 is TGTGCCAGCAGTGCTACCTATGAGCAGTTCTTC.

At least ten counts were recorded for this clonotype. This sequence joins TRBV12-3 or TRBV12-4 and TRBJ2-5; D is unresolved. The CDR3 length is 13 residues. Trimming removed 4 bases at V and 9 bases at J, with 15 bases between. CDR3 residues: CASSSRTGGAQYF. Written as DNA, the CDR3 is TGTGCCAGCAGTTCCCGAACCGGTGGGGCCCAGTACTTC.

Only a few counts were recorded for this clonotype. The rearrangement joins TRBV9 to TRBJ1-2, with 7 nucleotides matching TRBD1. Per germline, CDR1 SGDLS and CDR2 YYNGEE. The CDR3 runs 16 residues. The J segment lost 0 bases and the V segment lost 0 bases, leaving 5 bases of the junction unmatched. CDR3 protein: CASSVDGTEANYGYTF. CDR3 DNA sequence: TGTGCCAGCAGCGTAGATGGGACAGAAGCTAACTATGGCTACACCTTC.

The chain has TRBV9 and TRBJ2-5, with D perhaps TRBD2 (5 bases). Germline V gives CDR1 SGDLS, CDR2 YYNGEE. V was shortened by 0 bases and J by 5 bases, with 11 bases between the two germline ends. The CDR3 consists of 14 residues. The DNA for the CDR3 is TGTGCCAGCAGCGTAGGGCTAGCTGGGGAGACCCAGTACTTC. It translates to CASSVGLAGETQYF.

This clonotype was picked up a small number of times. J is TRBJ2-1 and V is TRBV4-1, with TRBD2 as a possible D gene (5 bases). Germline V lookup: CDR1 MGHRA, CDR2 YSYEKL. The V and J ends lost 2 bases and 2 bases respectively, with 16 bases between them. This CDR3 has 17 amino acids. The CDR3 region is CASSQRGLPVTYNEQFF. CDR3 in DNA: TGCGCCAGCAGCCAAAGAGGGCTTCCGGTAACCTACAATGAGCAGTTCTTC.

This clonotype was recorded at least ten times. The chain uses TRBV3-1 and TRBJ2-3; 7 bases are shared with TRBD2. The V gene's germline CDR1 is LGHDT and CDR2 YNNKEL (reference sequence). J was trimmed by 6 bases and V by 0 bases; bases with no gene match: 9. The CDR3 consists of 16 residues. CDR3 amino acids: CASSQDGRERWDTQYF. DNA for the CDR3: TGTGCCAGCAGCCAAGATGGGCGGGAGCGTTGGGATACGCAGTATTTT.

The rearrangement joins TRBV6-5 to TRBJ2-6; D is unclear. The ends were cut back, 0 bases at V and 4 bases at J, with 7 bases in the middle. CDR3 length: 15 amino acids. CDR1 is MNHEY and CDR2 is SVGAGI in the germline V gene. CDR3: CASSYSGNGANVLTF. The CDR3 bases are TGTGCCAGCAGTTACTCAGGGAACGGGGCCAACGTCCTGACTTTC.

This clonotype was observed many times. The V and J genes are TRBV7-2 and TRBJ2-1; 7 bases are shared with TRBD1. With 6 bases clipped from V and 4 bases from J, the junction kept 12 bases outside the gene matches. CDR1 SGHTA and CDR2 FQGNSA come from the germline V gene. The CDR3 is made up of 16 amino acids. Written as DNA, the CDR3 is TGTGCCAGCAGAATTACCGGGACAGAACATTACAATGAGCAGTTCTTC. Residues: CASRITGTEHYNEQFF.

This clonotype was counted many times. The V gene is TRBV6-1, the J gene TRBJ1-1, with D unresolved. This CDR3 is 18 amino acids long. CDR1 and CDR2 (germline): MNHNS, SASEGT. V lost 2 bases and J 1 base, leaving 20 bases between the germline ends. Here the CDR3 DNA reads TGTGCCAGCAGTGAAAACCCGTTGGGCAATCTGGGGAACACTGAAGCTTTCTTT. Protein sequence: CASSENPLGNLGNTEAFF.